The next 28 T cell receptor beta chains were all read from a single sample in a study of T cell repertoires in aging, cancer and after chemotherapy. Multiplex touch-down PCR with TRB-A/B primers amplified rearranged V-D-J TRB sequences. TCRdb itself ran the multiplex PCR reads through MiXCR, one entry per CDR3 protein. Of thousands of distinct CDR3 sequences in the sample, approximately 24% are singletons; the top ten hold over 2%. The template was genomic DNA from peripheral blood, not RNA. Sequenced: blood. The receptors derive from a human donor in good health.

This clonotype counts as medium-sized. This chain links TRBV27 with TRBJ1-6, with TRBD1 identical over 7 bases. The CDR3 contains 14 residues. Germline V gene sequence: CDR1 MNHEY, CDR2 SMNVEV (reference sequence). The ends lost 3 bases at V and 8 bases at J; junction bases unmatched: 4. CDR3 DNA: TGTGCCAGCAGTTTCGGGACAGTGGATTCACCCCTCCACTTT. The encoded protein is CASSFGTVDSPLHF.

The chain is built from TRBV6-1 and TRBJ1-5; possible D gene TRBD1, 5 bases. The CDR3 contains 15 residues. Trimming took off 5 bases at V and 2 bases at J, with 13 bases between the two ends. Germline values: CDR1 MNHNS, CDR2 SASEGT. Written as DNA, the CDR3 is TGTGCCAGCAGTCCCCGGGAGGGGCGCAATCAGCCCCAGCATTTT. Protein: CASSPREGRNQPQHF.

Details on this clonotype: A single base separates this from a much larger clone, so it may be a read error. CDR3 DNA: TGCAGTGACAGTGAGCTGTTCTTC. Its translation: CSDSELFF. The J gene is TRBJ2-1, the V gene TRBV20-1; D is undetermined. Germline-derived CDR1 and CDR2 are DFQATT and SNEGSKA (reference sequence). The CDR3 loop spans 8 amino acids.

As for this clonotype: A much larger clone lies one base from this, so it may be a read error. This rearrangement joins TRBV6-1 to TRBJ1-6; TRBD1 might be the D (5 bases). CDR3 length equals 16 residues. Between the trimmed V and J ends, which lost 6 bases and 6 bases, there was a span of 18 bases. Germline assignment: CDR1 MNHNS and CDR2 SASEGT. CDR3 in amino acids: CASRAPSRTTNSPLHF. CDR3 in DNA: TGTGCCAGCAGAGCTCCATCCAGGACAACTAATTCACCCCTCCACTTT.

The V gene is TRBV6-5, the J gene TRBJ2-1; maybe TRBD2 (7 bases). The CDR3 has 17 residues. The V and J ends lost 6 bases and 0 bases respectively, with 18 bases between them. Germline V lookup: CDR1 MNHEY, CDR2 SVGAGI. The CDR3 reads CASRGGGPKRSYNEQFF. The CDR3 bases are TGTGCCAGCAGGGGGGGGGGGCCGAAACGCTCCTACAATGAGCAGTTCTTC.

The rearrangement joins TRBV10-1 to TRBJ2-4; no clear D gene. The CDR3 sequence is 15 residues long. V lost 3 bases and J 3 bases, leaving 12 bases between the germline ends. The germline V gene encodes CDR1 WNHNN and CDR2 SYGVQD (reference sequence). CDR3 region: CASSEALGYKNIQYF. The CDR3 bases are TGCGCCAGCAGTGAAGCTTTGGGGTACAAAAACATTCAGTACTTC.

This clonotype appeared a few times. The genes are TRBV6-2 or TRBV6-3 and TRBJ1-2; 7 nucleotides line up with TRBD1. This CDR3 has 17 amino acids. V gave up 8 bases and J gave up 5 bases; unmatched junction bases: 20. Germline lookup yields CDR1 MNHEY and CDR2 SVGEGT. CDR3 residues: CASGPTGLLLSGYGYTF. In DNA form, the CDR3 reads TGTGCCAGCGGACCGACAGGGCTGCTTCTCTCGGGGTATGGCTACACCTTC.

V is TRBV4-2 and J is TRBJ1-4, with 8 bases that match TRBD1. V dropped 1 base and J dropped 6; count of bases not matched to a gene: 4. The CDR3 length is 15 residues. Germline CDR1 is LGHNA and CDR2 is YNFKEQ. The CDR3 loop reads CASSQARGRDEKLFF. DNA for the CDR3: TGTGCCAGCAGCCAAGCCAGGGGGCGCGATGAAAAACTGTTTTTT.

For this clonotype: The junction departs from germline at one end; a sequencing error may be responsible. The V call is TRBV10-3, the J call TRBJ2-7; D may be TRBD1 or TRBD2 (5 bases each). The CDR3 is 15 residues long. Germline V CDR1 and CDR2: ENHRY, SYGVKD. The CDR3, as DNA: TGTGCCTTCAGTGAGTCGTCGGGGACCTCCTACGAGCAGTACTTC. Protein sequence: CAFSESSGTSYEQYF.

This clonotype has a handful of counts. The CDR3 here is CASSPPMGQGNNEQFF. CDR3 DNA sequence: TGTGCCAGCTCACCACCGATGGGACAGGGAAACAATGAGCAGTTCTTC. The V call is TRBV18, the J call TRBJ2-1; 9 nucleotides align to TRBD1. Germline V gives CDR1 KGHSH, CDR2 LQKENI. J gave up 5 bases and V 0 bases, and 5 bases lay outside the gene matches. The CDR3 covers 16 residues.

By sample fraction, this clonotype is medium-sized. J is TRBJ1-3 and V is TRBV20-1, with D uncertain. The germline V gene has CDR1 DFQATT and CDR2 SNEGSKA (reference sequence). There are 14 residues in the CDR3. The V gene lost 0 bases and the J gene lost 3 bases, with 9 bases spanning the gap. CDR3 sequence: CSARDWVFGNTIYF. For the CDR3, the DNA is TGCAGTGCTAGAGACTGGGTCTTTGGAAACACCATATATTTT.

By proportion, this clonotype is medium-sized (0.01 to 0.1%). The CDR3 nucleotides read TGTGCCAGCAGTCGGACTTTCTCCTACGAGCAGTACTTC. Its translation: CASSRTFSYEQYF. V gene TRBV27 combines with J gene TRBJ2-7; perhaps TRBD2 as D (5 bases). Germline V gene data show CDR1 as MNHEY and CDR2 as SMNVEV (reference sequence). This CDR3 contains 13 residues. The ends were cut back, 5 bases at V and 0 bases at J, with 8 bases in the middle.

CDR3 region: CASSYSGRGMETQYF. CDR3 sequence (DNA): TGTGCCAGCAGTTATAGTGGCAGGGGTATGGAGACCCAGTACTTC. The chain has TRBV6-6 and TRBJ2-5; perhaps TRBD1 as D (6 bases). Germline V gene data show CDR1 as MNHNY and CDR2 as SVGAGI (reference sequence). The V end was cut by 3 bases, the J end by 5 bases, with 16 bases between. This CDR3 is 15 amino acids long.

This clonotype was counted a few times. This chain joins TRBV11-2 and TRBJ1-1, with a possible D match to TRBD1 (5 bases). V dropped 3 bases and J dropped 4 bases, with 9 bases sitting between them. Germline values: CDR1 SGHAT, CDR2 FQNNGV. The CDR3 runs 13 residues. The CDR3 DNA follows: TGTGCCAGCAGCTTTGCCGGGGGCACTGAAGCTTTCTTT. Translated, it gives CASSFAGGTEAFF.

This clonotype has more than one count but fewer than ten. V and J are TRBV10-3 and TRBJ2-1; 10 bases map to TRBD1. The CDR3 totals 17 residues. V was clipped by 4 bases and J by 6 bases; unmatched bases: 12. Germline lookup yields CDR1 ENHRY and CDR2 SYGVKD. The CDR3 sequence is CAISVTFEGQGFNEQFF. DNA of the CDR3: TGTGCCATCAGTGTCACGTTTGAGGGACAGGGGTTCAATGAGCAGTTCTTC.

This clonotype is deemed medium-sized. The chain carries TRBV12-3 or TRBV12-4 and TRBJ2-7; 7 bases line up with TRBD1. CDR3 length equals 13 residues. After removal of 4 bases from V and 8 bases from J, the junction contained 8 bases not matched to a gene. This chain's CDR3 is CASSSTPGQQQYF. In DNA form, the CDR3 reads TGTGCCAGCAGTTCGACACCGGGACAGCAGCAGTACTTC.

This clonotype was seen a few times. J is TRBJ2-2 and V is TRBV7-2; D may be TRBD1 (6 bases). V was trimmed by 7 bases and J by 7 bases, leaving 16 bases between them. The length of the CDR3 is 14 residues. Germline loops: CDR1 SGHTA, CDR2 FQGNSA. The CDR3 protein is CASNRKGVGGELFF. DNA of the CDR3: TGTGCCAGCAACAGGAAGGGGGTCGGCGGGGAGCTGTTTTTT.

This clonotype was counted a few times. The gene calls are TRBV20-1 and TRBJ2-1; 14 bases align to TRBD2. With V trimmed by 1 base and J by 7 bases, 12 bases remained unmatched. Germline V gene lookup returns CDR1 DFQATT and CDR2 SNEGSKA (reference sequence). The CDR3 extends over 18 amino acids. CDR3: CSARGTSGRLGGKNEQFF. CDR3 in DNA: TGCAGTGCTAGAGGGACTAGCGGGAGGTTGGGTGGGAAAAATGAGCAGTTCTTC.

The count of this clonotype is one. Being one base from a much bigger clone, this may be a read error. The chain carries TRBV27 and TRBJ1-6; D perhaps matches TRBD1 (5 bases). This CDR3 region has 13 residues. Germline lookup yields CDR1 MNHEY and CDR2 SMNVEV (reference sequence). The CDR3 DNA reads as TGTTCCAGCAGGGACCTCCGAAGTTCACCCCTCCACTTT. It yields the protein CSSRDLRSSPLHF.

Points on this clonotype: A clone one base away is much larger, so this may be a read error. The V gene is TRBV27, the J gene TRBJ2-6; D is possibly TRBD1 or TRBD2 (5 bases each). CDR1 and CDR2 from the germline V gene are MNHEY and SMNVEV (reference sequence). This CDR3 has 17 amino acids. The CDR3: CASSGGRADSGAIVLTF. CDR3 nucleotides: TGTGCCAGCAGCGGAGGCAGGGCGGACTCTGGGGCCATCGTCCTGACTTTC.

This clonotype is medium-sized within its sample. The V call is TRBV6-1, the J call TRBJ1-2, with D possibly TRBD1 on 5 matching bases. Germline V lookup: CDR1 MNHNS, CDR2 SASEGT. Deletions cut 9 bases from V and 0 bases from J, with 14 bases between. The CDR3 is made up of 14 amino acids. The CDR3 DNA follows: TGTGCCAGTGTGATGCGGGACTCTAACTATGGCTACACCTTC. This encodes CASVMRDSNYGYTF.

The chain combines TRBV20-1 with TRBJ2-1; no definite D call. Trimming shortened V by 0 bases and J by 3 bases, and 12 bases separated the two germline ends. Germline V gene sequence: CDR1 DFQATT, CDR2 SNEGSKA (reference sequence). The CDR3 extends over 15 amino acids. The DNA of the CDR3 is TGCAGTGCTAGAGATCAAGGGAAGGACTACAATGAGCAGTTCTTC. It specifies CSARDQGKDYNEQFF.

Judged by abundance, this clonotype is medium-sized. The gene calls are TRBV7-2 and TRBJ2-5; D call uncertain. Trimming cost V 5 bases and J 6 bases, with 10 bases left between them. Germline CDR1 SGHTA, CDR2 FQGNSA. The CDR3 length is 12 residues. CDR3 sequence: CASSESTKTQYF. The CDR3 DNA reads TGTGCCAGCAGCGAGAGTACGAAGACCCAGTACTTC.

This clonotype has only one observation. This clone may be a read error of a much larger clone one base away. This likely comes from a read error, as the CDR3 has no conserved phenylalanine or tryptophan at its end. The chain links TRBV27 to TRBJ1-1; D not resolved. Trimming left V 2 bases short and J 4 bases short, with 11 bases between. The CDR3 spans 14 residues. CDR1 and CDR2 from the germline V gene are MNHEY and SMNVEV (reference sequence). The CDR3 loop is CASSLGIGRTEAFY. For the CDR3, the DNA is TGTGCCAGCAGTTTAGGCATTGGACGCACTGAAGCTTTCTAT.

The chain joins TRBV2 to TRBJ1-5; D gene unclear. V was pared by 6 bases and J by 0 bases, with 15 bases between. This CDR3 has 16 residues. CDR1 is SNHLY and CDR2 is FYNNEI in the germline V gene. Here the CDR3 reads CASRPTEGYSNQPQHF. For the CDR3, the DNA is TGTGCCAGCAGACCTACCGAGGGATATAGCAATCAGCCCCAGCATTTT.

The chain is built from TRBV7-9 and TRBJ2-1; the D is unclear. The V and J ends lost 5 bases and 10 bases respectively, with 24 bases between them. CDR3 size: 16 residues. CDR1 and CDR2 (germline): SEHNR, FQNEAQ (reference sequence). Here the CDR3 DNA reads TGTGCCAGCAGCCACCCCGTGGAGCGAGCCGCCTACGAGCAGTTCTTC. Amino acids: CASSHPVERAAYEQFF.

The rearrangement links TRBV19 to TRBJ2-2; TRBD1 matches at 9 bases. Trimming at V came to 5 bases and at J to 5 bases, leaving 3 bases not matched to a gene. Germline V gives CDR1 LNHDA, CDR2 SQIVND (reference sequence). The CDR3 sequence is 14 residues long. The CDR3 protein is CASSGTGKTGELFF. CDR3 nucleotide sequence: TGTGCCAGTAGTGGGACAGGGAAGACCGGGGAGCTGTTTTTT.

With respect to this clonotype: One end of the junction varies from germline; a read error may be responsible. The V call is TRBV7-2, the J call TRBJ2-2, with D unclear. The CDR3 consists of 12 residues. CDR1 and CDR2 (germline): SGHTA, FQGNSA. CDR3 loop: CASSLEAGPAVF. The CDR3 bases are TGTGCCAGCAGCTTAGAGGCAGGCCCGGCGGTTTTT.